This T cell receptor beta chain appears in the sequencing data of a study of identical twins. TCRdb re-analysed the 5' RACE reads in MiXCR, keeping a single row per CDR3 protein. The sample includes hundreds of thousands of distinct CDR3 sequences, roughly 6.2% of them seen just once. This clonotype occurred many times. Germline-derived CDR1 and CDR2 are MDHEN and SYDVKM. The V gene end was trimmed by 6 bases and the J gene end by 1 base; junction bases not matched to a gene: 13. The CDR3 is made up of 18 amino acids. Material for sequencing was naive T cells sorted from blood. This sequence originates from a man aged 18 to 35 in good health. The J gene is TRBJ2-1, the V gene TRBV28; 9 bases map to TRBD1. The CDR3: CASSSPGDRVGSYNEQFF. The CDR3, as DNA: TGTGCCAGCAGCTCCCCGGGGGACAGGGTCGGATCCTACAATGAGCAGTTCTTC.